The 26 T cell receptor beta chains below all came from one sample that was sequenced in a study of blood T cell repertoires in COVID-19. Only in-frame clones appear in the TCRdb table, and some are missing; sequencing was by immunoSEQ multiplex PCR. This table holds around 68,000 clones, around 86% found once. Specimen: peripheral blood. The source of these receptors is a man aged 50 to 60 with active COVID-19.

The gene calls are TRBV28 and TRBJ2-7; D unclear. Germline loops: CDR1 MDHEN, CDR2 SYDVKM. Trimming took 2 bases from V and 0 from J, leaving 5 bases between them. The CDR3 spans 13 residues. CDR3 sequence: CASSLSSSYEQYF. CDR3 DNA sequence: TGTGCCAGCAGTTTAAGCTCCTCCTACGAGCAGTACTTC.

In this sample, this clone turned up once. V is TRBV18 and J is TRBJ2-1, with D maybe TRBD2 (5 bases). V was shortened by 3 bases and J by 1 base, with 13 bases between the two germline ends. The germline V gene encodes CDR1 KGHSH and CDR2 LQKENI. The length of the CDR3 is 16 residues. The CDR3 DNA reads as TGTGCCAGCTCACCGCCTGGAGGCGAATCCTACAATGAGCAGTTCTTC. Its translation: CASSPPGGESYNEQFF.

This chain connects TRBV6-2 or TRBV6-3 to TRBJ2-1, with 11 bases lining up with TRBD2. Per the germline V gene, CDR1 is MNHEY and CDR2 is SVGEGT. The CDR3 is 16 residues long. After removal of 6 bases from V and 10 bases from J, the junction contained 14 bases not matched to a gene. The CDR3 region is CASSQLGLAGGSEQFF. The CDR3, as DNA: TGTGCCAGCAGCCAGCTCGGGCTAGCGGGAGGTAGCGAGCAGTTCTTC.

The J gene is TRBJ2-1, the V gene TRBV19; TRBD2 matches 8 bases. The junction had 15 bases not matched to a gene; V was cut back by 6 bases and J by 2 bases. The length of the CDR3 is 18 residues. Germline CDR1 LNHDA, CDR2 SQIVND (reference sequence). Here the CDR3 reads CASSIKPIAGPPYNEQFF. The CDR3, as DNA: TGTGCCAGTAGCATTAAACCCATAGCGGGACCTCCCTACAATGAGCAGTTCTTC.

This clone was recorded only once. V is TRBV11-2 and J is TRBJ2-7, with D perhaps matching TRBD2 (6 bases). Germline V gene lookup returns CDR1 SGHAT and CDR2 FQNNGV. V was clipped by 0 bases and J by 4 bases, with 7 bases between them. The CDR3 is made up of 13 amino acids. The DNA of the CDR3 is TGTGCCAGCAGCTTAGAGCGGGATTACGAGCAGTACTTC. Translating it yields CASSLERDYEQYF.

This clone was picked up one time. The chain links TRBV15 to TRBJ2-2; 10 nucleotides line up with TRBD1. V lost 5 bases, J lost 5 bases, and 8 bases stayed unmatched. Germline values: CDR1 LNHNV, CDR2 YYDKDF (reference sequence). This CDR3 spans 16 amino acids. In nucleotides, the CDR3 is TGTGCCACCAGCCCGGACAGGGGGATGAGGACCGGGGAGCTGTTTTTT. Its protein is CATSPDRGMRTGELFF. Filled out from reference TRBV15 and TRBJ2-2, the complete variable domain reads DAMVIQNPRYQVTQFGKPVTLSCSQTLNHNVMYWYQQKSSQAPKLLFHYYDKDFNNEADTPDNFQSRRPNTSFCFLDIRSPGLGDTAMYLCATSPDRGMRTGELFFGEGSRLTVL.

The V gene is TRBV9, the J gene TRBJ2-5; 12 bases fit TRBD2. The CDR3 has 16 residues. V shed 1 base and J 6 bases; nucleotides not matched to a gene: 7. CDR1 and CDR2 from the germline V gene are SGDLS and YYNGEE. CDR3 sequence: CASSVTSGGPGQTQYF. CDR3 bases: TGTGCCAGCAGCGTAACTAGCGGGGGGCCGGGACAGACCCAGTACTTC.

In its sample, this clone was seen a few times. The rearrangement uses TRBV28 and TRBJ1-6; weak D call: TRBD1 (6 bases). The V gene's germline CDR1 is MDHEN and CDR2 SYDVKM. CDR3 length: 11 amino acids. The germline V and J ends were trimmed by 8 bases and 10 bases, with 9 bases remaining between them. CDR3 residues: CASSDRSPLHF. Here the CDR3 DNA reads TGTGCCAGCTCGGACAGATCACCCCTCCACTTT.

The V call is TRBV4-3, the J call TRBJ1-1, with D unresolved. Trimming cost V 0 bases and J 3 bases, with 8 bases left between them. Germline V lookup: CDR1 LGHNA, CDR2 YSLEER. This CDR3 has 14 amino acids. CDR3: CASSQDPGYTEAFF. The CDR3 DNA follows: TGCGCCAGCAGCCAAGATCCGGGGTACACTGAAGCTTTCTTT.

The rearrangement joins TRBV28 to TRBJ1-1; TRBD1 might be the D (6 bases). The CDR3 is made up of 13 amino acids. CDR1 is MDHEN and CDR2 is SYDVKM in the germline V gene. V lost 6 bases to trimming and J lost 7 bases, with 15 bases between them. The CDR3 loop is CASSNPGTFEAFF. The CDR3 DNA reads TGTGCCAGCAGCAACCCGGGGACATTTGAAGCTTTCTTT.

The rearrangement joins TRBV20-1 to TRBJ1-2, with D perhaps matching TRBD1 (6 bases). The CDR3 covers 13 residues. Trimming stripped 3 bases from V and 3 bases from J, with 11 bases between. Germline lookup yields CDR1 DFQATT and CDR2 SNEGSKA (reference sequence). The CDR3 here is CSASNRADYGYTF. The CDR3 bases are TGCAGTGCTAGTAACAGGGCGGACTATGGCTACACCTTC.

This rearrangement joins TRBV28 to TRBJ2-2; TRBD1 might be the D (6 bases). This CDR3 is 14 amino acids long. Per the germline V gene, CDR1 is MDHEN and CDR2 is SYDVKM. Trimming stripped 10 bases from V and 0 bases from J, with 12 bases between. This chain's CDR3 is CAIVDRSNTGELFF. CDR3 sequence (DNA): TGTGCCATTGTGGACAGATCGAACACCGGGGAGCTGTTTTTT.

This chain links TRBV28 with TRBJ1-1, with D possibly TRBD1 on 6 matching bases. The CDR3 runs 17 residues. Trimming removed 3 bases at V and 0 bases at J, with 17 bases between. Per the germline V gene, CDR1 is MDHEN and CDR2 is SYDVKM. For the CDR3, the DNA is TGTGCCAGCAGTTTCCCTCGGACAGTCGTTATGAACACTGAAGCTTTCTTT. This gives the protein CASSFPRTVVMNTEAFF.

CDR3 protein: CASSPPTGAYVDEQFF. The CDR3, as DNA: TGTGCCAGCAGCCCTCCTACGGGAGCGTATGTGGATGAGCAGTTCTTC. This chain links TRBV7-9 with TRBJ2-1, with D maybe TRBD2 (6 bases). The V end was cut by 5 bases, the J end by 8 bases, with 22 bases between. The CDR3 runs to 16 residues. Germline lookup yields CDR1 SEHNR and CDR2 FQNEAQ (reference sequence).

This chain links TRBV19 with TRBJ1-2; 7 bases fit TRBD1. Germline lookup yields CDR1 LNHDA and CDR2 SQIVND (reference sequence). This CDR3 is built from 16 residues. J gave up 0 bases and V 1 base, and 5 bases lay outside the gene matches. CDR3 coding DNA: TGTGCCAGTAGTATAGTCACCGGACAGGCTAACTATGGCTACACCTTC. It specifies CASSIVTGQANYGYTF.

This chain joins TRBV18 and TRBJ1-6, with D hard to call. Germline V gene sequence: CDR1 KGHSH, CDR2 LQKENI. V lost 5 bases and J lost 3, with 11 bases in between. CDR3 length: 15 amino acids. CDR3 in amino acids: CASSAAMSYNSPLHF. CDR3 DNA: TGTGCCAGCTCAGCCGCGATGAGCTATAATTCACCCCTCCACTTT.

This chain uses TRBV7-2 with TRBJ1-5; D call uncertain. Germline lookup yields CDR1 SGHTA and CDR2 FQGNSA. With 3 bases removed from V and 0 bases from J, the gap between germline ends came to 9 bases. The CDR3 totals 15 residues. As DNA, the CDR3 is TGTGCCAGCAGCTTTGGAGTTTATAGCAATCAGCCCCAGCATTTT. It translates to CASSFGVYSNQPQHF.

This chain links TRBV28 with TRBJ1-2; 9 positions match TRBD1. V trimming: 0 bases; J trimming: 4 bases; junction bases outside the gene matches: 3. Germline V gives CDR1 MDHEN, CDR2 SYDVKM. The CDR3 runs 15 residues. The CDR3 DNA sequence: TGTGCCAGCAGTTTATGGACAGGGGGGCCCTATGGCTACACCTTC. This sequence encodes CASSLWTGGPYGYTF.

The chain has TRBV5-4 and TRBJ1-1; TRBD1 aligns across 7 bases. Germline V CDR1 and CDR2: SGHNT, YYREEE (reference sequence). V shed 2 bases, J shed 3 bases, and the junction held 1 base outside the gene matches. CDR3 length equals 13 residues. The CDR3, as DNA: TGTGCCAGCAGCTTCGACAGGGACACTGAAGCTTTCTTT. Its translation: CASSFDRDTEAFF.

V gene TRBV3-1 (or the pseudogene TRBV3-2) combines with J gene TRBJ2-1; TRBD2 aligns across 13 bases. Germline CDR1 is LGHDT and CDR2 is YNNKEL (reference sequence). The CDR3 extends over 18 amino acids. J lost 0 bases, V lost 1 base, and 3 bases had no gene match. CDR3 DNA sequence: TGTGCCAGCAGCCAAGGGACTAGCGGGAGCAGCTCCTACAATGAGCAGTTCTTC. It yields the protein CASSQGTSGSSSYNEQFF.

This clone was picked up a small number of times. This sequence joins TRBV30 and TRBJ1-5, with 12 bases aligning to TRBD1. This CDR3 spans 14 amino acids. With 3 bases clipped from V and 6 bases from J, the junction kept 3 bases outside the gene matches. Germline V CDR1 and CDR2: GTSNPN, SVGIG (reference sequence). CDR3 DNA sequence: TGTGCCTGGAGGGGACAGGGGGCAGGTCAGCCCCAGCATTTT. This encodes CAWRGQGAGQPQHF. The full variable domain, in which reference TRBV30 and TRBJ1-5 provide the parts outside the CDR3, is SQTIHQWPATLVQPVGSPLSLECTVEGTSNPNLYWYRQAAGRGLQLLFYSVGIGQISSEVPQNLSASRPQDRQFILSSKKLLLSDSGFYLCAWRGQGAGQPQHFGDGTRLSIL.

The chain combines TRBV5-1 with TRBJ2-5; TRBD2 matches at 9 bases. The CDR3 sequence is 15 residues long. The V segment lost 5 bases and the J segment 5 bases; nucleotides outside the gene matches: 10. The germline gives CDR1 SGHRS, CDR2 YFSETQ. This CDR3 reads CASRLAGATRETQYF. The CDR3 DNA is TGCGCCAGCAGGTTAGCGGGGGCGACCCGGGAGACCCAGTACTTC. The variable domain in full, completed from reference TRBV5-1 and TRBJ2-5, reads KAGVTQTPRYLIKTRGQQVTLSCSPISGHRSVSWYQQTPGQGLQFLFEYFSETQRNKGNFPGRFSGRQFSNSRSEMNVSTLELGDSALYLCASRLAGATRETQYFGPGTRLLVL.

V is TRBV10-3 and J is TRBJ2-3; 11 nucleotides match TRBD2. With V trimmed by 3 bases and J by 0 bases, 8 bases remained unmatched. CDR1 is ENHRY, CDR2 SYGVKD, per germline. The CDR3 length is 18 residues. The CDR3 DNA sequence: TGTGCCATCAGTGAAGGTAGCGGGGGGGCCGGGAGCACAGATACGCAGTATTTT. Translated: CAISEGSGGAGSTDTQYF.

The CDR3 loop reads CASSQDQGYTEAFF. The CDR3 nucleotides read TGCGCCAGCAGCCAAGATCAGGGATACACTGAAGCTTTCTTT. The genes are TRBV4-3 and TRBJ1-1; D is perhaps TRBD1 (5 bases). The V and J ends lost 0 bases and 3 bases respectively, with 8 bases between them. The CDR3 loop spans 14 amino acids. The germline V gene encodes CDR1 LGHNA and CDR2 YSLEER.

The chain is built from TRBV2 and TRBJ2-1, with 7 bases identical to TRBD1. This CDR3 spans 16 amino acids. The trim removed 4 bases at V and 7 bases at J, leaving 13 bases unmatched. The germline V gene encodes CDR1 SNHLY and CDR2 FYNNEI. CDR3 residues: CASSGFPQGFVNEQFF. The CDR3 coding sequence is TGTGCCAGCAGTGGCTTTCCACAGGGGTTCGTTAATGAGCAGTTCTTC.

This rearrangement joins TRBV3-1 (or the pseudogene TRBV3-2) to TRBJ2-3, with D maybe TRBD2 (6 bases). Germline V gene sequence: CDR1 LGHDT, CDR2 YNNKEL (reference sequence). The V gene lost 4 bases and the J gene lost 0 bases, with 8 bases spanning the gap. The CDR3 contains 14 residues. The CDR3 sequence: CASSPGLSTDTQYF. The CDR3 DNA reads as TGTGCCAGCAGCCCGGGACTCAGCACAGATACGCAGTATTTT.